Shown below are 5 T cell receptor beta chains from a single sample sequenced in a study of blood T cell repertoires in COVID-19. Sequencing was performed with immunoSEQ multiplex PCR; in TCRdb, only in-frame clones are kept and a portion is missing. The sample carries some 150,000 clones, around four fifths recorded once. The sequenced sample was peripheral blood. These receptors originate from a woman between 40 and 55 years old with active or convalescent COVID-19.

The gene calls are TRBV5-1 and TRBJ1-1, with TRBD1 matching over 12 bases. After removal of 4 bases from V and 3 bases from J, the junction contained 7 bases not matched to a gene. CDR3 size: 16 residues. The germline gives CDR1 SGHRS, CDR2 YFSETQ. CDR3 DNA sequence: TGCGCCAGCAGCCCGGGGACAGGGGGCTCTTACACTGAAGCTTTCTTT. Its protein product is CASSPGTGGSYTEAFF.

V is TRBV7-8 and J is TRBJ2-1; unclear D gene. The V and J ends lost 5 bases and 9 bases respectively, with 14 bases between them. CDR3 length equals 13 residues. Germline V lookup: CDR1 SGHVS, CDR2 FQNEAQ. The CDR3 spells CASSPKGSGEQFF. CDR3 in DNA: TGTGCCAGCAGCCCAAAAGGTTCGGGTGAGCAGTTCTTC.

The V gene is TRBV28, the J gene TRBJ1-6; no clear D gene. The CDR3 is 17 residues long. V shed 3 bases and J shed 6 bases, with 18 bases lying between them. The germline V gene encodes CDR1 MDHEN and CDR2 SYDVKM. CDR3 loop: CASSLVTSGSFNSPLHF. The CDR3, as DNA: TGTGCCAGCAGTTTGGTAACCAGTGGGAGTTTTAATTCACCCCTCCACTTT.

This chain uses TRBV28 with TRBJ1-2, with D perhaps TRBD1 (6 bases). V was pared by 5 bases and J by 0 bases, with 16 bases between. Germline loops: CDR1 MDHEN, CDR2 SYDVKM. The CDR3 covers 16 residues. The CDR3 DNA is TGTGCCAGCAGTCCACACGGGACACCTACTAACTATGGCTACACCTTC. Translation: CASSPHGTPTNYGYTF.

In nucleotides, the CDR3 is TGTGCCAGCAGTTTCTTTTTCGTCGGGGGACAAGAGACCCAGTACTTC. As protein: CASSFFFVGGQETQYF. V is TRBV28 and J is TRBJ2-5; possible D gene TRBD2, 6 bases. This CDR3 has 16 residues. Trimming cost V 3 bases and J 2 bases, with 16 bases left between them. Looked up from germline, CDR1 is MDHEN and CDR2 is SYDVKM.